These T cell receptor beta chains were read from a single sample in a study of blood T cell repertoires in COVID-19. TCRdb keeps only in-frame clones here, not all; method: immunoSEQ multiplex PCR. This sample has roughly 260,000 clones, with about 90% found just once. Sequencing was carried out using peripheral blood. Receptor source: a woman aged 25-40 years with COVID-19, enrolled during active disease. The CDR3 runs from the conserved cysteine through the conserved F or W. The order of the fields is V gene, clone size, CDR3 protein. Where a row states a size, it is once, few, many or the class of an expanded clone; other rows omit it.

>TRBV27|-
CATRQGAVTEAFF
>TRBV5-6|-
CASSLHGQGSWNTIYF
>TRBV27|-
CASSYYRDTEAFF
>TRBV28|-
CASRKDGVNQPQHF
>TRBV28|-
CASSWRAGELFF
>TRBV19|-
CASSMSAYGYTF
>TRBV14|-
CASSHYPSGGASYNEQFF
>TRBV10-3|-
CAISPTGGFFEQYF
>TRBV5-5|once
CASSRGFWTSGSGTGELFF
>TRBV27|once
CASRATGGYTGELFF
>TRBV5-1|-
CASRALAGGTNEQFF
>TRBV23-1|few
CASSGRGGCDEQFF
>TRBV18|-
CASSPGEGLTYHYGYTF
>TRBV30|-
CAWSVGGAAKNIQYF
>TRBV6-2/TRBV6-3|-
CASSPYYEQYF
>TRBV27|once
CASSSSTGPAPLHF
>TRBV2|-
CASEQDQETQYF
>TRBV30|few
CAWGRGGNQPQHF
>TRBV5-4|-
CASSLGLAGSHEQYF
>TRBV6-5|once
CASSKRGDYYEQYF
>TRBV5-5|-
CASSLVLSYEQYF
>TRBV5-6|-
CASSYQRLAGVYETQYF
>TRBV15|-
CATSRERTGYSNQPQHF
>TRBV5-6|-
CASSLTGEYNEQFF
>TRBV10-1|-
CASSLAGADNEQFF
>TRBV7-2|-
CASSLVRGQGTNEKLFF
>TRBV28|-
CASTGRGSGNTIYF
>TRBV4-3|-
CASSQVWSAGGQPQHF
>TRBV28|-
CASSWPGIGSYEQYF
>TRBV7-8|-
CASSPEAGSSYEQYF
>TRBV21-1|few
CASSKARTGLFNYTF
>TRBV2|-
CASRRAGRNTGELFF
>TRBV27|-
CASSLLPGQGNTEAFF
>TRBV7-2|-
CASSLRAGGIADTQYF
>TRBV6-2/TRBV6-3|-
CASSLTRTSGSVNDEQYF
>TRBV6-6|once
CASSYPPGSSNEKLFF
>TRBV13|-
CASSHVAGGADTQYF
>TRBV19|-
CASSIDRPGQGAVSQPQHF
>TRBV13|-
CASSSRLAGSYTDTQYF
>TRBV27|-
CASSLQTGMDEQYF
>TRBV30|-
CAWSENTGGYYEQYF
>TRBV19|-
CASSSRNSPLHF